A selection of T cell receptor beta chains follows, all from one sample in a study of CD8 T cells in Susac syndrome. MiXCR, applied by TCRdb to the immunoSEQ multiplex PCR reads, yields one record per CDR3 protein. The sample lists 140,000 to 150,000 distinct CDR3 sequences, 90% to 95% occurring once. Sequencing was carried out using CD4+ T cells from PBMCs. The receptors derive from a human donor with multiple sclerosis. CDR3s include the opening cysteine and the closing phenylalanine or tryptophan. D genes are given only for firm matches. The size entry is marked missing in some rows and otherwise reads once, few, many or a size class.

J gene,D gene,clone size,V gene,CDR3 protein,CDR3 DNA
TRBJ2-1,TRBD2,.,TRBV25-1,CASSTTSGRANEQFF,TGTGCCAGCAGTACCACTAGCGGGAGGGCAAATGAGCAGTTCTTC
TRBJ2-1,TRBD1,once,TRBV29-1,CSVISSGQGFF,TGCAGCGTCATATCCTCGGGACAGGGGTTCTTC
TRBJ2-6,.,.,TRBV6-2/TRBV6-3,CASSSRNSGANVLTF,TGTGCCAGCAGTTCACGGAACTCTGGGGCCAACGTCCTGACTTTC
TRBJ2-5,.,.,TRBV7-2,CASSLGGGSQETQYF,TGTGCCAGCAGCTTAGGTGGGGGTTCCCAAGAGACCCAGTACTTC
TRBJ1-2,.,few,TRBV12-3/TRBV12-4,CASSLTGIYGYTF,TGTGCCAGCAGTTTAACGGGAATCTATGGCTACACCTTC
TRBJ1-5,.,.,TRBV9,CASSVQGQGQPQHF,TGTGCCAGCAGCGTCCAGGGGCAGGGTCAGCCCCAGCATTTT
TRBJ1-2,.,.,TRBV15,CATSRGGRPGYTF,TGTGCCACCAGCAGAGGTGGACGACCGGGCTACACCTTC
TRBJ1-5,TRBD1,.,TRBV2,CASSPTGGLQPQHF,TGTGCCAGCAGTCCAACAGGGGGCCTACAGCCCCAGCATTTT
TRBJ1-4,.,.,TRBV7-9,CASSPDSTNEKLFF,TGTGCCAGCAGCCCGGATTCAACTAATGAAAAACTGTTTTTT
TRBJ2-7,TRBD1,once,TRBV28,CASSTGQAKATYEQYF,TGTGCCAGCTCTACCGGACAGGCCAAGGCCACCTACGAGCAGTACTTC
TRBJ2-1,TRBD2,.,TRBV9,CASSAASGRAYNEQFF,TGTGCCAGCAGCGCGGCAAGCGGGAGGGCCTACAATGAGCAGTTCTTC
TRBJ1-1,.,.,TRBV3-1,CASSSPQTREAFF,TGTGCCAGCAGCTCACCACAAACTCGCGAAGCTTTCTTT
TRBJ2-5,.,.,TRBV6-2/TRBV6-3,CASSYSGVSVVQGTQYF,TGTGCCAGCAGTTACTCAGGCGTGTCGGTGGTCCAAGGGACCCAGTACTTC
TRBJ2-1,TRBD2,.,TRBV5-1,CASSLARASGRYNEQFF,TGCGCCAGCAGCTTGGCCAGGGCTAGCGGGAGGTACAATGAGCAGTTCTTC
TRBJ2-7,.,.,TRBV12-3/TRBV12-4,CASSFGRTRAREQYF,TGTGCCAGCAGTTTTGGTCGTACCCGCGCCCGCGAGCAGTACTTC
TRBJ2-2,.,.,TRBV9,CASSASQGPPGTGELFF,TGTGCCAGCAGCGCCTCGCAGGGGCCCCCGGGCACCGGGGAGCTGTTTTTT
TRBJ2-7,.,.,TRBV9,CASSVGSGSYEQYF,TGTGCCAGCAGCGTTGGTAGCGGCTCCTACGAGCAGTACTTC
TRBJ1-1,.,.,TRBV7-9,CASSLGVGSNTEAFF,TGTGCCAGCAGCTTAGGCGTTGGGTCGAACACTGAAGCTTTCTTT
TRBJ2-1,.,.,TRBV9,CASSVGSSYNEQFF,TGTGCCAGCAGCGTAGGGAGCTCCTACAATGAGCAGTTCTTC
TRBJ2-7,.,.,TRBV6-2/TRBV6-3,CASSLGDESQYF,TGTGCCAGCAGCCTAGGGGATGAGTCGCAGTACTTC
TRBJ2-5,TRBD1,.,TRBV7-9,CASSFPGTGQETQYF,TGTGCCAGCAGCTTCCCCGGGACAGGCCAAGAGACCCAGTACTTC
TRBJ2-3,.,.,TRBV24-1,CATSDFVDTQYF,TGTGCCACCAGTGATTTTGTAGATACGCAGTATTTT
TRBJ2-5,.,.,TRBV12-2,CASRLVGPPLYGQYF,TGTGCAAGTCGCTTAGTAGGACCTCCCCTTTATGGCCAGTACTTC
TRBJ2-7,.,.,TRBV7-9,CASSPRRDNSYEQYF,TGTGCCAGCAGCCCAAGGCGGGACAACTCCTACGAGCAGTACTTC
TRBJ1-3,.,.,TRBV11-2,CASSPDRTRSGNTIYF,TGTGCCAGCAGCCCCGATAGGACCCGCTCTGGAAACACCATATATTTT
TRBJ1-5,TRBD1,.,TRBV19,CASSTTGMGNQPQHF,TGTGCCAGTAGTACGACAGGGATGGGCAATCAGCCCCAGCATTTT
TRBJ2-7,.,.,TRBV20-1,CSARPQPYEQYF,TGCAGTGCTAGGCCACAGCCCTACGAGCAGTACTTC
TRBJ2-7,.,.,TRBV12-3/TRBV12-4,CASTPRGQIYEQYF,TGTGCCAGCACTCCAAGAGGGCAGATCTACGAGCAGTACTTC
TRBJ2-3,.,once,TRBV27,CASIVIDRDTDTQYF,TGTGCCAGCATCGTTATTGATCGGGACACAGATACGCAGTATTTT
TRBJ2-3,.,.,TRBV2,CASTSTDTQYF,TGTGCCAGCACTAGCACAGATACGCAGTATTTT
TRBJ2-3,.,.,TRBV1,CTSSQPLSGRGPDTQYF,TGCACCAGCAGCCAACCCCTTAGCGGGAGGGGCCCAGATACGCAGTATTTT
TRBJ2-5,TRBD1,once,TRBV7-8,CASSLQTGRETQYF,TGTGCCAGCAGCTTACAGACAGGGCGAGAGACCCAGTACTTC
TRBJ1-1,.,.,TRBV3-1,CASRESEGLNTEAFF,TGTGCCAGCAGGGAGTCTGAGGGGTTGAACACTGAAGCTTTCTTT
TRBJ2-1,TRBD2,.,TRBV7-3,CASSPTGTSSYNEQFF,TGTGCCAGCAGCCCAACCGGGACTAGCTCCTACAATGAGCAGTTCTTC
TRBJ2-1,.,.,TRBV18,CASSPLRSGYNEQFF,TGTGCCAGCTCACCGCTGCGGTCGGGCTACAATGAGCAGTTCTTC